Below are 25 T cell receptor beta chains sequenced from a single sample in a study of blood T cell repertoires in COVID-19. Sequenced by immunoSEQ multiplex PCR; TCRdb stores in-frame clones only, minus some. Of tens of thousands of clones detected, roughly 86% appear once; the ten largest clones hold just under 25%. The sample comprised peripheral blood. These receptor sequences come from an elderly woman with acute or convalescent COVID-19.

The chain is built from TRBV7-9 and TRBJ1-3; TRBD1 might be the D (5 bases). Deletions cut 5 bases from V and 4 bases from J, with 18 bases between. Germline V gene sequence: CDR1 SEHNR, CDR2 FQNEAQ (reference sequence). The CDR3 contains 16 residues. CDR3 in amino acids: CASSPRQSLGGNTIYF. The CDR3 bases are TGTGCCAGCAGCCCCCGACAGAGCCTAGGAGGAAACACCATATATTTT.

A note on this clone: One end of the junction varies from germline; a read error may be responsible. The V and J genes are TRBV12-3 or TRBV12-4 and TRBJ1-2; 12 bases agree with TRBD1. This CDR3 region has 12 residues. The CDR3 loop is CASSLGQGAQAF. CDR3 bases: TGTGCCAGCAGTTTGGGACAGGGGGCGCAAGCCTTC.

The chain's CDR3 is CASNLGQLNTEAFF. Written as DNA, the CDR3 is TGTGCCAGCAACCTGGGACAGCTTAACACTGAAGCTTTCTTT. V usage is TRBV2 and J usage is TRBJ1-1; 7 bases map to TRBD1. The CDR3 length is 14 residues. From germline, CDR1 is SNHLY and CDR2 FYNNEI. V lost 7 bases to trimming and J lost 2 bases; unmatched junction nucleotides: 7.

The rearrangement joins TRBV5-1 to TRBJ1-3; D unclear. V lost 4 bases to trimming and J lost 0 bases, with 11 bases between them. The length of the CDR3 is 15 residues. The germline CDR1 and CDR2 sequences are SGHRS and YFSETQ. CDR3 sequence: CASSLVGDSGNTIYF. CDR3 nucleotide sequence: TGCGCCAGCAGCCTCGTCGGGGACTCTGGAAACACCATATATTTT.

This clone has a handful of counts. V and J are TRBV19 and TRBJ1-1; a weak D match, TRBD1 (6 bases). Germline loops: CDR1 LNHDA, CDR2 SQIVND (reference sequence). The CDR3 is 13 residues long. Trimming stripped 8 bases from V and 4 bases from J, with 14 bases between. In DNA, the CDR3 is TGTGCCAGTCTAACAGGGCAGGGCACTGAAGCTTTCTTT. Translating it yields CASLTGQGTEAFF.

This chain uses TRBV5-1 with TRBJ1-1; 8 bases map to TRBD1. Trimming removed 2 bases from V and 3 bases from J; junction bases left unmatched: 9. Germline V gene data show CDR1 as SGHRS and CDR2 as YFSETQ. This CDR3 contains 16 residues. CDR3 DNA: TGCGCCAGCAGCTTATTTTCAGGGGGCGCCTACACTGAAGCTTTCTTT. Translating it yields CASSLFSGGAYTEAFF.

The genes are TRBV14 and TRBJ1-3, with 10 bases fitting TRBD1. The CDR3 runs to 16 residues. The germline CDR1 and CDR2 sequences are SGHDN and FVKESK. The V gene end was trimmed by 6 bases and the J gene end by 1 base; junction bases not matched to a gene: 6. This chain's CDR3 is CASRPTGGLSGNTIYF. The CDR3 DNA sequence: TGTGCCAGCAGACCGACAGGGGGCTTATCTGGAAACACCATATATTTT. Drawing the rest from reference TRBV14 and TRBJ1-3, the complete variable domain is EAGVTQFPSHSVIEKGQTVTLRCDPISGHDNLYWYRRVMGKEIKFLLHFVKESKQDESGMPNNRFLAERTGGTYSTLKVQPAELEDSGVYFCASRPTGGLSGNTIYFGEGSWLTVV.

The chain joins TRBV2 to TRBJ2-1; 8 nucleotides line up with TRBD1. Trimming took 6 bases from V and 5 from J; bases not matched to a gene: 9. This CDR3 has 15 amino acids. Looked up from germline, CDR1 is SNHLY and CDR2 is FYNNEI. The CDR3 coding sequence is TGTGCCAGCAGGCAGGGGGCGAGTTTGGACAATGAGCAGTTCTTC. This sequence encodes CASRQGASLDNEQFF.

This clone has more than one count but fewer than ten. The CDR3 here is CASSPRQARYNSPLHF. CDR3 bases: TGTGCCAGCAGCCCCAGACAGGCACGTTATAATTCACCCCTCCACTTT. The chain couples TRBV3-1 (or the pseudogene TRBV3-2) to TRBJ1-6; possible D gene TRBD1, 6 bases. V lost 4 bases, J lost 4 bases, and 14 bases lay in between. CDR3 length: 16 residues. Germline V lookup: CDR1 LGHDT, CDR2 YNNKEL (reference sequence).

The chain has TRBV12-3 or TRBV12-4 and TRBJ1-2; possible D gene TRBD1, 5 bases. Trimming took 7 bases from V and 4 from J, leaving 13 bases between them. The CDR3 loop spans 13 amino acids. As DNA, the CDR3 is TGTGCCAGCACCATAAGGGGTTTCTATGGCTACACCTTC. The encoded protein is CASTIRGFYGYTF.

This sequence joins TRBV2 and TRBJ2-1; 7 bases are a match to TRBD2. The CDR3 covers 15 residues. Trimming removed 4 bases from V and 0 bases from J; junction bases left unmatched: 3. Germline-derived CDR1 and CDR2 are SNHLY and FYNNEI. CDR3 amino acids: CASSGAGSSYNEQFF. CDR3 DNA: TGTGCCAGCAGTGGAGCGGGGAGCTCCTACAATGAGCAGTTCTTC.

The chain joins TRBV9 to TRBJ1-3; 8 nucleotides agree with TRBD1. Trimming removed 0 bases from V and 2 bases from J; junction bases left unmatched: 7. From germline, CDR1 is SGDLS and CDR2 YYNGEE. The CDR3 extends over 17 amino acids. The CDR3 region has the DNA TGTGCCAGCAGCGTAGCCCCTCCGGACAGGGCTGGAAACACCATATATTTT. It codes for CASSVAPPDRAGNTIYF.

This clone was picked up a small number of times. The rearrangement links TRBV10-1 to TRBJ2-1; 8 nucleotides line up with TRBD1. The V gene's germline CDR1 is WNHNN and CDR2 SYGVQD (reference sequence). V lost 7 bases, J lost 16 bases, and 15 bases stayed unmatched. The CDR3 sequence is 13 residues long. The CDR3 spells CASTVDPGQALFF. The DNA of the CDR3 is TGCGCCAGCACCGTAGATCCGGGACAGGCCCTCTTCTTC.

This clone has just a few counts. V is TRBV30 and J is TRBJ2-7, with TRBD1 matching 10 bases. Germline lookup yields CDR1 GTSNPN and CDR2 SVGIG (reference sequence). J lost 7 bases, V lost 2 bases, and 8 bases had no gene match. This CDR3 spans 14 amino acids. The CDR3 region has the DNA TGTGCCTGGAGTCCGGGACAGGGGATAGGGGAGCAGTACTTC. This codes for CAWSPGQGIGEQYF.

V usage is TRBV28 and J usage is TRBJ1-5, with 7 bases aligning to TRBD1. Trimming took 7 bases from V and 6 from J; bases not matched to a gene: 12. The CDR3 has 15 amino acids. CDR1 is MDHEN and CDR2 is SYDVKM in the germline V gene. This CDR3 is CASKRTGGDSQPQHF. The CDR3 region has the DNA TGTGCCAGCAAACGGACAGGAGGGGATTCTCAGCCCCAGCATTTT.

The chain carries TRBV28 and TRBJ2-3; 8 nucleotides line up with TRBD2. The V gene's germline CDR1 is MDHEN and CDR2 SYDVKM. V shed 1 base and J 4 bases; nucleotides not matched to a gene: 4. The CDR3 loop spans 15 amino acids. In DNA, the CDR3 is TGTGCCAGCAGTTTATCGGGCGGGGGGTCAGATACGCAGTATTTT. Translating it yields CASSLSGGGSDTQYF.

The CDR3 is CASSPGYEQYV. Written as DNA, the CDR3 is TGTGCCAGCAGCCCAGGTTACGAGCAGTACGTC. This chain links TRBV11-2 with TRBJ2-7; D unresolved. V was cut by 5 bases and J by 4 bases, with 6 bases left in between. From germline, CDR1 is SGHAT and CDR2 FQNNGV. This CDR3 spans 11 amino acids.

CDR3 coding DNA: TGTGCCAGCAGCCCCTCTCTAGCCTTGCCCGAGCAGTACGTC. It encodes CASSPSLALPEQYV. The rearrangement links TRBV11-2 to TRBJ2-7; maybe TRBD2 (5 bases). Trimming left V 5 bases short and J 6 bases short, with 17 bases between. The CDR3 spans 14 residues. Looked up from germline, CDR1 is SGHAT and CDR2 is FQNNGV.

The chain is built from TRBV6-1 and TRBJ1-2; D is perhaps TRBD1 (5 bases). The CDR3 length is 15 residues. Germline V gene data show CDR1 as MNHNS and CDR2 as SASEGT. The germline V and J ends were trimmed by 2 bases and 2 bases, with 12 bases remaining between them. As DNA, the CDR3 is TGTGCCAGCAGTGAATTGGGGGGGGGAAACTATGGCTACACCTTC. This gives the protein CASSELGGGNYGYTF.

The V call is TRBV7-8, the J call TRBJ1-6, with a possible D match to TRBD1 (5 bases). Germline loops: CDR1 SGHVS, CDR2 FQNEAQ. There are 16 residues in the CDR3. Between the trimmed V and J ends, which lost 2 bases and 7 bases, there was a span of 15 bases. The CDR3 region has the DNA TGTGCCAGCAGCTTAAATTTTTGGGGCTACAATTCACCCCTCCACTTT. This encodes CASSLNFWGYNSPLHF.

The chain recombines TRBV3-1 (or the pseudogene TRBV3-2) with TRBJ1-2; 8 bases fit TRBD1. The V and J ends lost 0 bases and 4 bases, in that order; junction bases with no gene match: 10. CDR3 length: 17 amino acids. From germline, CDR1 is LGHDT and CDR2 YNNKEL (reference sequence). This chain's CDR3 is CASSQDRGQVNGYGYTF. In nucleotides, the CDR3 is TGTGCCAGCAGCCAAGATCGGGGACAGGTGAATGGCTATGGCTACACCTTC.

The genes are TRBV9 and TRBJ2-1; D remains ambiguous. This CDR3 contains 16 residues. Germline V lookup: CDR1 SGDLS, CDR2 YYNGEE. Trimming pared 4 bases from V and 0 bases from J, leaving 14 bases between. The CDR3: CASSPPNLYSYNEQFF. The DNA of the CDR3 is TGTGCCAGCAGCCCCCCAAACCTCTACTCCTACAATGAGCAGTTCTTC.

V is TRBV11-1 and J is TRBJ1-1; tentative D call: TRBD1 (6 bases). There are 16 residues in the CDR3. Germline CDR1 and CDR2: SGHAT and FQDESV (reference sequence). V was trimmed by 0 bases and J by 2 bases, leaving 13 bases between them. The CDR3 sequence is CASSLASGRGNTEAFF. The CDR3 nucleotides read TGTGCCAGCAGCTTAGCGTCGGGCAGGGGCAACACTGAAGCTTTCTTT.

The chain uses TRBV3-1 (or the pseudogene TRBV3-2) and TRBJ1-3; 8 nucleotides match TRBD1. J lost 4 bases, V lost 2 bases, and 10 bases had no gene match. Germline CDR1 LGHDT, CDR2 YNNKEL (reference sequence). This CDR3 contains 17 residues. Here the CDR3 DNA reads TGTGCCAGCAGCCAATCGGCTCTACAGGGGGAAGGAAACACCATATATTTT. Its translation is CASSQSALQGEGNTIYF.

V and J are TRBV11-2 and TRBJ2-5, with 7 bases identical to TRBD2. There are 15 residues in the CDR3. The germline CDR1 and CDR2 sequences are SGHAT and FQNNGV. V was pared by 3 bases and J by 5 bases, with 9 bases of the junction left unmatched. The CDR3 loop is CASSFGSGSLETQYF. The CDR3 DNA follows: TGTGCCAGCAGCTTTGGTAGCGGGTCTCTTGAGACCCAGTACTTC. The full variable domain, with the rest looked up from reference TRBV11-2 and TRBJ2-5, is EAGVAQSPRYKIIEKRQSVAFWCNPISGHATLYWYQQILGQGPKLLIQFQNNGVVDDSQLPKDRFSAERLKGVDSTLKIQPAKLEDSAVYLCASSFGSGSLETQYFGPGTRLLVL.